This TCR beta chain derives from a study of neurological immune-mediated disorders. This CDR3 is 14 amino acids long. The V gene lost 4 bases and the J gene lost 7 bases, with 16 bases spanning the gap. Germline V CDR1 and CDR2: KGHSH, LQKENI. The authors produced cDNA by 5'RACE using 10-nucleotide random UMIs. TCRdb re-called the 5' RACE reads through MiXCR, storing one row per CDR3 protein. The sample gives about 48,000 distinct CDR3 sequences, more than 20% of which show up once; more than 20% is in the top ten. This chain uses TRBV18 with TRBJ1-2; D gene ambiguous. This receptor was identified in a woman aged 65 to 85 in good health. Input material: PBMCs. CDR3 nucleotide sequence: TGTGCCAGCTCACAGGTCCAAATCGAGGTTGGCTACACCTTC. It codes for CASSQVQIEVGYTF.